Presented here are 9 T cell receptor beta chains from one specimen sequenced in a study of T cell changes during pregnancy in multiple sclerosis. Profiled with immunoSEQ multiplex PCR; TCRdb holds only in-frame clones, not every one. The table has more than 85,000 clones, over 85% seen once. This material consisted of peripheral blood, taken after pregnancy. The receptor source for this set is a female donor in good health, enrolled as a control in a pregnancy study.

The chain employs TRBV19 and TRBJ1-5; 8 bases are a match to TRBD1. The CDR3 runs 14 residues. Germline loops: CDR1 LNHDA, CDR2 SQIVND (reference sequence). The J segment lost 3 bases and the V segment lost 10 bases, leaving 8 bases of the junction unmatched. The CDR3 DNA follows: TGTGCCATTTCCGGACAGGGAGACAATCAGCCCCAGCATTTT. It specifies CAISGQGDNQPQHF.

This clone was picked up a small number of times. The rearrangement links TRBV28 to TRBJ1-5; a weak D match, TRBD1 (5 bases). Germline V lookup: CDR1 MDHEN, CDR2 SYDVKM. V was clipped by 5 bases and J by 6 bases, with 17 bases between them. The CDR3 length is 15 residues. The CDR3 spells CASSPGQGDSQPQHF. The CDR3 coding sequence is TGTGCCAGCAGTCCGGGGCAAGGGGACTCTCAGCCCCAGCATTTT.

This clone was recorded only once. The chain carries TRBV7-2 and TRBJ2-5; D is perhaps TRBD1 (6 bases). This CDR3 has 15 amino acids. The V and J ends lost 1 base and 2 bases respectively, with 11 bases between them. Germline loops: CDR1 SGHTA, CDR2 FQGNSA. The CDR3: CASSLESRGQETQYF. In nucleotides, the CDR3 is TGTGCCAGCAGCTTAGAATCGAGGGGGCAAGAGACCCAGTACTTC.

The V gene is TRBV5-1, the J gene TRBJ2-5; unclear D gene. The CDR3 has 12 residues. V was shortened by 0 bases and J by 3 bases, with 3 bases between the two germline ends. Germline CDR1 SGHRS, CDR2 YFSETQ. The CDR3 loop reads CASSLGEETQYF. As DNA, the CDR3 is TGCGCCAGCAGCTTGGGCGAAGAGACCCAGTACTTC.

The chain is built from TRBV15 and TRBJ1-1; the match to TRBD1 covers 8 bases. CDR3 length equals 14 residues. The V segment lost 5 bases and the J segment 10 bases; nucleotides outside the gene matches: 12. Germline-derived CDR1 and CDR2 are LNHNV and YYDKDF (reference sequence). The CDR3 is CATSGGRGRGLAFF. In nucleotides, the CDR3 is TGTGCCACCAGCGGGGGCAGGGGGCGAGGTCTAGCTTTCTTT.

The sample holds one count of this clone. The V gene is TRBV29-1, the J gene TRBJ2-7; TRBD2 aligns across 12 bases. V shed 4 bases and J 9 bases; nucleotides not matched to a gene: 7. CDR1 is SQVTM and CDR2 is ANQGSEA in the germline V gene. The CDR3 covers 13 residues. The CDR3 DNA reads TGCAGCGTTGCGACTAGCGGGAGTTATGCGCAGTACTTC. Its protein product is CSVATSGSYAQYF.

CDR3 sequence reads: CASSSYRGHNTGELFF. CDR3 coding DNA: TGTGCCAGCAGCTCCTACCGGGGACACAACACCGGGGAGCTGTTTTTT. The chain combines TRBV5-6 with TRBJ2-2, with D possibly matching TRBD1 (6 bases). Trimming pared 3 bases from V and 2 bases from J, leaving 14 bases between. This CDR3 contains 16 residues. Germline CDR1 reads SGHDT; CDR2 reads YYEEEE. Based on the CDR3 plus reference TRBV5-6 and TRBJ2-2, the full variable domain is DAGVTQSPTHLIKTRGQQVTLRCSPKSGHDTVSWYQQALGQGPQFIFQYYEEEERQRGNFPDRFSGHQFPNYSSELNVNALLLGDSALYLCASSSYRGHNTGELFFGEGSRLTVL.

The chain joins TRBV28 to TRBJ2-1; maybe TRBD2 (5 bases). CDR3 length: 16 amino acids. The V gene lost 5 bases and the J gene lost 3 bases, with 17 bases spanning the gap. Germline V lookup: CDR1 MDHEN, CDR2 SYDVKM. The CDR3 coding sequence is TGTGCCAGCAGTCAAAAGACTAAACCCTACTACAATGAGCAGTTCTTC. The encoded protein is CASSQKTKPYYNEQFF.

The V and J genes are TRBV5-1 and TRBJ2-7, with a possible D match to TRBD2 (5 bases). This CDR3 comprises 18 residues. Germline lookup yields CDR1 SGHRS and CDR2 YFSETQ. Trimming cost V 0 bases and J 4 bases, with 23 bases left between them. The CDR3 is CASSLGVVGLGLSYEQYF. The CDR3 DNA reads TGCGCCAGCAGCTTGGGGGTTGTAGGCTTAGGACTGAGTTACGAGCAGTACTTC.